Listed below are T cell receptor beta chains from one sample, sequenced in a study of T cell responses to AZD1222 COVID-19 vaccine. The data were produced by immunoSEQ multiplex PCR, yet TCRdb's version contains in-frame clones alone and is incomplete. Of 90,000 to 95,000 clones in the sample, 65% to 90% were seen once. Sequences were derived from peripheral blood, sampled on day 0 of AZD1222 vaccination. The source is an adult in good health. CDR3s include the opening cysteine and the closing phenylalanine or tryptophan. The D gene is left open where the match is weak. Clone size is given for some rows only: seen once, a few or many times, or a class if the clone is expanded.

.,TRBV2,TRBJ1-2,.,CASTPNYGYTF,TGTGCCAGCACCCCTAACTATGGCTACACCTTC
.,TRBV3-1/TRBV3-2,TRBJ2-2,TRBD2,CASSQWGSGEVTGELFF,TGTGCCAGCAGCCAATGGGGGAGCGGGGAGGTCACCGGGGAGCTGTTTTTT
once,TRBV6-5,TRBJ2-3,TRBD2,CASRAERGSDTQYF,TGTGCCAGCAGAGCCGAGCGGGGGAGCGATACGCAGTATTTT
.,TRBV4-1,TRBJ2-6,.,CASSQMRGSGANVLTF,TGCGCCAGCAGCCAAATGCGAGGGTCTGGGGCCAACGTCCTGACTTTC
once,TRBV3-1/TRBV3-2,TRBJ1-3,TRBD1,CASSGRDRGNTIYF,TGTGCCAGCAGCGGCCGGGACAGAGGAAACACCATATATTTT
.,TRBV5-1,TRBJ2-2,TRBD1,CASSYGTAHTGELFF,TGCGCCAGCAGCTACGGGACAGCTCACACCGGGGAGCTGTTTTTT
.,TRBV5-6,TRBJ1-1,.,CASNRDSGVVNTEAFF,TGTGCCAGCAACCGGGACTCCGGCGTGGTGAACACTGAAGCTTTCTTT
.,TRBV5-5,TRBJ1-6,.,CASSMTDLNSPLHF,TGTGCCAGCAGCATGACAGACCTGAATTCACCCCTCCACTTT
.,TRBV4-1,TRBJ2-1,TRBD2,CASSQVEGLVKFF,TGCGCCAGCAGCCAAGTTGAAGGACTAGTGAAGTTCTTC
.,TRBV4-1,TRBJ1-2,.,CASSPLLGSGVDYGYTF,TGCGCCAGCAGCCCCCTACTAGGGTCAGGGGTGGACTATGGCTACACCTTC
.,TRBV5-6,TRBJ2-5,.,CASSSRLWRQETQYF,TGTGCCAGCAGCTCCCGACTGTGGCGGCAAGAGACCCAGTACTTC
.,TRBV15,TRBJ1-2,TRBD1,CATSRDPPRNRDRGGYTF,TGTGCCACCAGCAGAGATCCCCCACGGAACAGGGACAGGGGTGGCTACACCTTC
.,TRBV5-1,TRBJ2-5,TRBD1,CASSRRQGSETQYF,TGCGCCAGCAGCAGAAGACAGGGTTCAGAGACCCAGTACTTC
.,TRBV28,TRBJ2-1,TRBD1,CASSSTGGVYNEQFF,TGTGCCAGCAGTTCGACAGGGGGCGTCTACAATGAGCAGTTCTTC
.,TRBV7-2,TRBJ1-2,.,CASSPQASGGYTF,TGTGCCAGCAGCCCACAGGCCTCCGGAGGCTACACCTTC
.,TRBV30,TRBJ2-7,.,CAWSGASSYEQYF,TGTGCCTGGAGTGGAGCCAGCTCCTACGAGCAGTACTTC
once,TRBV30,TRBJ1-2,.,CAWSPTRYNGYTF,TGTGCCTGGAGTCCCACCAGGTATAATGGCTACACCTTC
.,TRBV13,TRBJ1-1,.,CASSPRLQREAFF,TGTGCCAGCAGCCCTCGTTTACAGCGAGAGGCTTTCTTT
.,TRBV5-4,TRBJ1-6,.,CASSLTGLNSPLHF,TGTGCCAGCAGCTTAACAGGCCTTAATTCACCCCTCCACTTT
.,TRBV10-3,TRBJ1-6,TRBD1,CALRTGTGENSPLHF,TGTGCCCTCCGGACCGGGACAGGAGAAAATTCACCCCTCCACTTT
few,TRBV18,TRBJ1-3,.,CASSPLGAGRVTGNTIYF,TGTGCCAGCTCCCCTTTGGGAGCCGGACGGGTAACTGGAAACACCATATATTTT
.,TRBV6-5,TRBJ2-3,.,CASSRALTDTQYF,TGTGCCAGCTCCCGGGCCCTGACAGATACGCAGTATTTT
.,TRBV7-2,TRBJ2-7,.,CASSLEPGRYEQYF,TGTGCCAGCAGCTTAGAACCAGGGAGGTACGAGCAGTACTTC
.,TRBV9,TRBJ2-3,TRBD2,CAIKKPKHQRETPTDTQYF,TGTGCCATAAAGAAGCCTAAGCATCAGCGGGAGACCCCCACAGATACGCAGTATTTT
.,TRBV11-2,TRBJ1-2,.,CASSLAGEILHGYTF,TGTGCCAGCAGCTTAGCAGGGGAAATATTACATGGCTACACCTTC
.,TRBV23-1,TRBJ1-6,.,CASIYRGIGVHSPLHF,TGCGCCAGCATTTATAGGGGAATAGGTGTCCATTCACCCCTCCACTTT
.,TRBV5-1,TRBJ2-2,TRBD1,CASSLRDRTTGELFF,TGCGCCAGCAGCTTGCGGGACAGAACTACCGGGGAGCTGTTTTTT
.,TRBV27,TRBJ1-6,.,CASSLGGASPLHF,TGTGCCAGCAGTTTGGGGGGGGCTTCACCCCTCCACTTT
once,TRBV15,TRBJ2-3,.,CATSRDYGSSLRGTDTQYF,TGTGCCACCAGCAGAGATTACGGGTCCTCGTTGAGAGGCACAGATACGCAGTATTTT
.,TRBV2,TRBJ1-6,TRBD1,CASTGQGRAPLHF,TGTGCCAGCACAGGACAGGGAAGGGCACCCCTCCACTTT
once,TRBV4-1,TRBJ1-2,.,CASSQEIGSYYGYTF,TGCGCCAGCAGCCAAGAGATCGGGTCCTACTATGGCTACACCTTC
.,TRBV13,TRBJ2-3,.,CASSFLGGAPTDTQYF,TGTGCCAGCAGCTTTCTAGGTGGAGCCCCCACAGATACGCAGTATTTT
.,TRBV10-2,TRBJ1-6,.,CASSPAAINSPLHF,TGCGCCAGCAGCCCGGCCGCTATCAATTCACCCCTCCACTTT
.,TRBV5-1,TRBJ1-4,TRBD1,CASSSKDRANEKLFF,TGCGCCAGCAGCTCGAAGGACAGGGCTAATGAAAAACTGTTTTTT
.,TRBV5-1,TRBJ2-7,TRBD1,CASSKNPGQDYEQYF,TGCGCCAGCAGCAAAAATCCGGGACAGGACTACGAGCAGTACTTC
.,TRBV3-1/TRBV3-2,TRBJ1-3,.,CASSQDISGNTIYF,TGTGCCAGCAGCCAAGATATCTCTGGAAACACCATATATTTT
.,TRBV5-1,TRBJ2-3,TRBD1,CASSLEGDQGADTQYF,TGCGCCAGCAGCCTGGAAGGGGACCAGGGGGCAGATACGCAGTATTTT
.,TRBV2,TRBJ2-1,TRBD1,CASIPSRGHNEQFF,TGTGCCAGCATCCCCTCGAGGGGGCACAATGAGCAGTTCTTC
.,TRBV3-1/TRBV3-2,TRBJ2-1,.,CASSQRDRFGPPLTNEQFF,TGTGCCAGCAGCCAAAGGGACCGTTTTGGGCCGCCCTTAACCAATGAGCAGTTCTTC
.,TRBV7-9,TRBJ2-3,TRBD2,CASSLGLAGGPYTDTQYF,TGTGCCAGCAGCTTAGGACTAGCGGGGGGCCCCTACACAGATACGCAGTATTTT
.,TRBV4-1,TRBJ1-1,.,CASSHPGQRGNTEAFF,TGCGCCAGCAGCCACCCCGGACAGAGGGGGAACACTGAAGCTTTCTTT
.,TRBV5-4,TRBJ1-1,.,CASSLDLGDAEAFF,TGTGCCAGCAGCTTGGATCTCGGGGATGCTGAAGCTTTCTTT
few,TRBV15,TRBJ1-2,.,CATSRLNSLNYGYTF,TGTGCCACCAGCAGATTAAACAGCCTTAACTATGGCTACACCTTC
few,TRBV7-9,TRBJ1-2,.,CASNSPDANYGYTF,TGTGCCAGCAATTCGCCGGACGCTAACTATGGCTACACCTTC
.,TRBV3-1/TRBV3-2,TRBJ2-7,.,CASSQGPYEQYF,TGTGCCAGCAGCCAAGGACCCTACGAGCAGTACTTC
.,TRBV19,TRBJ2-5,TRBD2,CASSRTSGGSQETQYF,TGTGCCAGTAGTAGGACTAGCGGGGGGAGCCAAGAGACCCAGTACTTC